This T cell receptor beta chain was recovered during a study of human T cells and chemical hapten exposure. As for the study in general: From small differences in pooled library volume came most of the variation in per-sample TCR yields.

Original data processing: Per-sample TCR counts ranged from about 20,000 to 700,000, median around 96,000. One entry per CDR3 protein, called by TCRdb with MiXCR from the 5' RACE reads. TCRdb assigned the V and J calls; the authors' analysis was not used. The sample holds 110,000 to 150,000 distinct CDR3 sequences; 4.1% are singletons and the top ten take over 1.2%. RNA extraction used unfractionated whole blood as the source of total RNA. V lost 3 bases to trimming and J lost 4 bases; unmatched junction nucleotides: 2. Germline CDR1 KGHSH, CDR2 LQKENI. This CDR3 spans 15 amino acids. This clonotype was recorded many times. Its target is unknown. Study observations and caveats: No alteration of TCRs above 1 in 1000 frequency was seen with DPC sensitization.

The gene calls are TRBV18 and TRBJ2-1; the match to TRBD2 covers 11 bases. This TCR came from a female donor in good health. The CDR3 loop reads CASSPGLAEYNEQFF. For the CDR3, the DNA is TGTGCCAGCTCACCGGGACTAGCGGAGTACAATGAGCAGTTCTTC.